This entry lists 20 T cell receptor beta chains sequenced from one sample in a study of spatial heterogeneity in lung cancer. Time point of the sample: sample taken at primary tumor resection. Sequencing of whole RNA from tumor, nontumor lung or frozen PBMC involved no sorting. TCRdb reprocessed the 5' RACE reads with MiXCR, giving one entry per CDR3 protein. The sample lists around 7,700 distinct CDR3 sequences; approximately 5% were seen once. The starting material was normal lung tissue next to the tumor, obtained at surgery. The receptor source for this set is a female donor with early-stage non-small cell lung cancer.

This clonotype was counted at least ten times. The rearrangement links TRBV3-1 to TRBJ1-2; D may be TRBD1 (5 bases). The germline V and J ends were trimmed by 6 bases and 7 bases, with 18 bases remaining between them. The germline V gene has CDR1 LGHDT and CDR2 YNNKEL (reference sequence). This CDR3 has 14 residues. The CDR3: CASRETGHGFGYTF. CDR3 in DNA: TGTGCCAGCAGAGAAACAGGACACGGGTTTGGCTACACCTTC.

This clonotype was seen many times. The chain is built from TRBV5-1 and TRBJ2-1; 9 bases agree with TRBD2. V trimming: 4 bases; J trimming: 8 bases; junction bases outside the gene matches: 13. The germline V gene has CDR1 SGHRS and CDR2 YFSETQ. This CDR3 has 16 residues. This chain's CDR3 is CASSREASGKGDEQFF. The CDR3 bases are TGCGCCAGCAGCCGGGAGGCTAGCGGGAAAGGTGATGAGCAGTTCTTC.

Relative to its sample, this clonotype is medium-sized (0.01 to 0.1%). This chain joins TRBV7-9 and TRBJ2-7; the D gene could be TRBD1 or TRBD2 (5 bases each). Trimming removed 5 bases from V and 2 bases from J, with 25 bases in between. Germline-derived CDR1 and CDR2 are SEHNR and FQNEAQ (reference sequence). CDR3 length equals 18 residues. The CDR3 is CASSPEGSRVLGTYEQYF. DNA of the CDR3: TGTGCCAGCAGCCCCGAGGGGTCACGCGTACTGGGTACCTACGAGCAGTACTTC.

This clonotype was counted ten times or more. The chain uses TRBV11-1 and TRBJ2-3; D is possibly TRBD2 (6 bases). Per the germline V gene, CDR1 is SGHAT and CDR2 is FQDESV (reference sequence). V was shortened by 5 bases and J by 5 bases, with 11 bases between the two germline ends. There are 13 residues in the CDR3. The CDR3 loop is CASSPGGEDTQYF. As DNA, the CDR3 is TGTGCCAGCAGCCCTGGAGGGGAAGATACGCAGTATTTT.

This clonotype was recorded many times. This chain joins TRBV5-1 and TRBJ1-2, with D unresolved. From germline, CDR1 is SGHRS and CDR2 YFSETQ. V shed 2 bases and J shed 4 bases, with 15 bases lying between them. CDR3 length equals 15 residues. As DNA, the CDR3 is TGCGCCAGCAGCTTCAGCCAAGAAGGAACCTATGGCTACACCTTC. Amino acids: CASSFSQEGTYGYTF.

This clonotype was observed many times. This sequence joins TRBV10-3 and TRBJ2-1; 9 bases map to TRBD2. Germline lookup yields CDR1 ENHRY and CDR2 SYGVKD. There are 16 residues in the CDR3. V was pared by 7 bases and J by 5 bases, with 12 bases of the junction left unmatched. The CDR3: CAITRSLAGTNNEQFF. The CDR3 DNA reads TGTGCCATCACCCGTTCCCTAGCGGGGACAAACAATGAGCAGTTCTTC.

This clonotype was recorded many times. This chain joins TRBV6-2 or TRBV6-3 and TRBJ2-1, with 11 bases that match TRBD2. The CDR3 is 16 amino acids. Trimming removed 9 bases from V and 6 bases from J; junction bases left unmatched: 13. From germline, CDR1 is MNHEY and CDR2 SVGEGT. The CDR3, as DNA: TGTGCCAGTACCTACGGCACTAGCGGGAGATTCAATGAGCAGTTCTTC. As protein: CASTYGTSGRFNEQFF.

The V gene is TRBV2, the J gene TRBJ2-1, with D unresolved. Germline V gene sequence: CDR1 SNHLY, CDR2 FYNNEI. CDR3 length: 12 residues. The germline V and J ends were trimmed by 2 bases and 7 bases, with 6 bases remaining between them. CDR3 protein: CASSELGNEQFF. CDR3 DNA: TGTGCCAGCAGTGAACTGGGGAATGAGCAGTTCTTC.

This clonotype was seen a few times. The chain uses TRBV14 and TRBJ2-3; no reliable D call. V was clipped by 1 base and J by 3 bases, with 5 bases between them. The CDR3 is made up of 13 amino acids. Germline V gives CDR1 SGHDN, CDR2 FVKESK. CDR3 amino acids: CASSQVHTDTQYF. The CDR3 region has the DNA TGTGCCAGCAGCCAAGTTCATACAGATACGCAGTATTTT.

There are many counts of this clonotype. The rearrangement joins TRBV29-1 to TRBJ1-2; D unclear. The germline V gene encodes CDR1 SQVTM and CDR2 ANQGSEA. V was trimmed by 1 base and J by 1 base, leaving 10 bases between them. This CDR3 is 14 amino acids long. CDR3 residues: CSVEVQQDNYGYTF. The CDR3, as DNA: TGCAGCGTTGAAGTTCAGCAGGATAACTATGGCTACACCTTC.

The chain has TRBV6-5 and TRBJ2-2; D possibly corresponds to TRBD1 (6 bases). The CDR3 sequence is 15 residues long. V dropped 0 bases and J dropped 7 bases, with 12 bases sitting between them. The germline V gene has CDR1 MNHEY and CDR2 SVGAGI. The chain's CDR3 is CASSYSSRGHGELFF. DNA for the CDR3: TGTGCCAGCAGTTACTCGAGCAGGGGACACGGGGAGCTGTTTTTT.

In its sample, this clonotype ranks as medium-sized. The J gene is TRBJ1-5, the V gene TRBV24-1; 7 bases fit TRBD1. The V gene end was trimmed by 4 bases and the J gene end by 9 bases; junction bases not matched to a gene: 11. The CDR3 sequence is 15 residues long. The germline gives CDR1 KGHDR, CDR2 SFDVKD. CDR3 in amino acids: CATSDSRQGLGPQHF. As DNA, the CDR3 is TGTGCCACCAGTGACTCCAGACAGGGTCTTGGGCCCCAGCATTTT.

Many counts were recorded for this clonotype. The J gene is TRBJ1-6, the V gene TRBV12-3 or TRBV12-4, with D possibly TRBD1 on 5 matching bases. The CDR3 length is 16 residues. V was shortened by 5 bases and J by 6 bases, with 17 bases between the two germline ends. For the CDR3, the DNA is TGTGCCAGCAGTGGGGGAGGAGGGATTGGTAATTCACCCCTCCACTTT. Its translation: CASSGGGGIGNSPLHF.

Judged by abundance, this clonotype is medium-sized. The gene calls are TRBV9 and TRBJ2-7; D ambiguous. The CDR3 has 17 amino acids. Trimming removed 0 bases from V and 0 bases from J, with 16 bases in between. Germline V lookup: CDR1 SGDLS, CDR2 YYNGEE. The CDR3 loop is CASSVESVGWSSYEQYF. The DNA for the CDR3 is TGTGCCAGCAGCGTAGAATCCGTGGGGTGGTCCTCCTACGAGCAGTACTTC.

This clonotype was seen only a few times. The chain combines TRBV7-9 with TRBJ2-1, with 13 bases matching TRBD2. Germline CDR1 and CDR2: SEHNR and FQNEAQ (reference sequence). This CDR3 comprises 15 residues. J was trimmed by 10 bases and V by 3 bases; bases with no gene match: 6. CDR3 DNA: TGTGCCAGCAGCTTGAGGACTAGCGGGAGACTCGAGCAGTTCTTC. It specifies CASSLRTSGRLEQFF.

This clonotype is medium-sized by share. This chain joins TRBV4-1 and TRBJ2-5; 12 bases line up with TRBD2. Germline CDR1 and CDR2: MGHRA and YSYEKL. The ends lost 3 bases at V and 5 bases at J; junction bases unmatched: 4. CDR3 size: 15 residues. CDR3 region: CASSHQTSGSETQYF. CDR3 in DNA: TGCGCCAGCAGCCACCAGACTAGCGGGAGTGAGACCCAGTACTTC.

This clonotype is labeled medium-sized. The gene calls are TRBV29-1 and TRBJ1-3; TRBD1 is a possible D gene (6 bases). This CDR3 spans 15 amino acids. Germline V CDR1 and CDR2: SQVTM, ANQGSEA. The V and J ends lost 5 bases and 1 base respectively, with 15 bases between them. The CDR3 sequence: CSVWGAGKSGNTIYF. The CDR3 DNA follows: TGCAGCGTTTGGGGGGCAGGCAAGTCTGGAAACACCATATATTTT.

This clonotype has ten or more counts. The J gene is TRBJ2-7, the V gene TRBV20-1; maybe TRBD2 (5 bases). CDR3 length equals 12 residues. Germline V gene sequence: CDR1 DFQATT, CDR2 SNEGSKA (reference sequence). Trimming removed 0 bases from V and 3 bases from J, with 6 bases in between. The CDR3 sequence: CSAREADYEQYF. CDR3 nucleotide sequence: TGCAGTGCTAGAGAAGCGGACTACGAGCAGTACTTC.

This clonotype came up many times. J is TRBJ2-7 and V is TRBV20-1; possible D gene TRBD2, 5 bases. The CDR3 runs 15 residues. With 0 bases removed from V and 3 bases from J, the gap between germline ends came to 15 bases. Per germline, CDR1 DFQATT and CDR2 SNEGSKA (reference sequence). This CDR3 reads CSARDLGEPSYEQYF. CDR3 DNA: TGCAGTGCTAGAGATCTCGGGGAGCCGAGCTACGAGCAGTACTTC.

This clonotype has ten or more counts. V and J are TRBV20-1 and TRBJ2-7, with D perhaps TRBD1 (5 bases). Germline lookup yields CDR1 DFQATT and CDR2 SNEGSKA (reference sequence). V was trimmed by 7 bases and J by 0 bases, leaving 19 bases between them. The CDR3 consists of 15 residues. Here the CDR3 reads CSGKMGSDSSYEQYF. The CDR3 coding sequence is TGCAGTGGCAAGATGGGTAGTGACAGCTCCTACGAGCAGTACTTC.